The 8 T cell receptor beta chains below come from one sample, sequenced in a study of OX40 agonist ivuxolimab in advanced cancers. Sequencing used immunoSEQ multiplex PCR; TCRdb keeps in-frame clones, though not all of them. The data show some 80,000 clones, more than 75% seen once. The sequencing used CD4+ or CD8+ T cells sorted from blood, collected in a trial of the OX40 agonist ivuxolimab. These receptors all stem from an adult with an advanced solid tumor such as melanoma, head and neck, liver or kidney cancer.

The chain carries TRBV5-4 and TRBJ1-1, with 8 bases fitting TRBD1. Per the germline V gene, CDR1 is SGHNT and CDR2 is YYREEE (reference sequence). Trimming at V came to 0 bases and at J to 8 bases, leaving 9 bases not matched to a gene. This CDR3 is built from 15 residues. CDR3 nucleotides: TGTGCCAGCAGCTTGGTGGACAGGGTAGCTCTAGAAGCTTTCTTT. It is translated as CASSLVDRVALEAFF. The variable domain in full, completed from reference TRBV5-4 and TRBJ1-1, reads ETGVTQSPTHLIKTRGQQVTLRCSSQSGHNTVSWYQQALGQGPQFIFQYYREEENGRGNFPPRFSGLQFPNYSSELNVNALELDDSALYLCASSLVDRVALEAFFGQGTRLTVV.

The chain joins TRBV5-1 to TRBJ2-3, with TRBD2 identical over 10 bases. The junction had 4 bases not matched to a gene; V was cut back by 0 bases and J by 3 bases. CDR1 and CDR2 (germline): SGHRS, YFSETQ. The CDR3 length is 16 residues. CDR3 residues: CASSLGPSGRTDTQYF. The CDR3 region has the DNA TGCGCCAGCAGCTTGGGGCCTAGCGGGAGAACAGATACGCAGTATTTT.

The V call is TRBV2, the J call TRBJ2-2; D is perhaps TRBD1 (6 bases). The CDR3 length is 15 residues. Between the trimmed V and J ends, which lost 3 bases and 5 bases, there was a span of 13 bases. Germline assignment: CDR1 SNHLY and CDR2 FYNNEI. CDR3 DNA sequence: TGTGCCAGCAGTGAGGGAACAGGGTGGACCGGGGAGCTGTTTTTT. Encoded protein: CASSEGTGWTGELFF.

The CDR3 DNA follows: TGCGCCAGCAGAGTAGCGAACCCGAACACTGAAGCTTTCTTT. Its translation: CASRVANPNTEAFF. This chain links TRBV5-1 with TRBJ1-1; D remains unclear. V was shortened by 5 bases and J by 1 base, with 12 bases between the two germline ends. This CDR3 is built from 14 residues. The germline V gene has CDR1 SGHRS and CDR2 YFSETQ.

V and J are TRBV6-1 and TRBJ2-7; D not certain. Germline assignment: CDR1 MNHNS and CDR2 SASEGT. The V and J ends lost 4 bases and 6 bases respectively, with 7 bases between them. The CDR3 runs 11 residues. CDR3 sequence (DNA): TGTGCCAGCAGTGCGGACCTCGAGCAGTACTTC. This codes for CASSADLEQYF.

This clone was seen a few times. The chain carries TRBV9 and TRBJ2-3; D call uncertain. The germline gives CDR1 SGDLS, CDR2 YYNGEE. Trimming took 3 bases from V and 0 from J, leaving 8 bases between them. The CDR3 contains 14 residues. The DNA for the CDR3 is TGTGCCAGCAGCGGGACGTGGAGCACAGATACGCAGTATTTT. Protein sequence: CASSGTWSTDTQYF.

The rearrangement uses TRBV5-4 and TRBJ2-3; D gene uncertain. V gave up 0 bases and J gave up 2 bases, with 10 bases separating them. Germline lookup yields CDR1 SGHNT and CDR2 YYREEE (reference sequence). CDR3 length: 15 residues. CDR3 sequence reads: CASSLDPSDTDTQYF. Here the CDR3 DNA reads TGTGCCAGCAGCTTGGATCCTTCCGACACAGATACGCAGTATTTT.

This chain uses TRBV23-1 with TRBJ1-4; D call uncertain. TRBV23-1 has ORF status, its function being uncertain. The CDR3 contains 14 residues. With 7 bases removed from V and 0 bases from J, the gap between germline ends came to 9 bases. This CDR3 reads CASTRTSTNEKLFF. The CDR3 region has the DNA TGCGCCAGCACGAGGACGTCAACTAATGAAAAACTGTTTTTT.